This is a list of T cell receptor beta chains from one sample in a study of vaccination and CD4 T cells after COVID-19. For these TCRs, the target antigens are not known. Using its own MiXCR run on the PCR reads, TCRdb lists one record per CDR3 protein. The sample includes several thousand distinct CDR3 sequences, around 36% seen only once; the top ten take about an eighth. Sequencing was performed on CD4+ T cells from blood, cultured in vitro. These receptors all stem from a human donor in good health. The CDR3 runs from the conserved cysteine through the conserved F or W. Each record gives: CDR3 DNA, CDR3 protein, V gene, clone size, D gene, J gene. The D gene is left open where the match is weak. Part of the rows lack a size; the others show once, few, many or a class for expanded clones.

CDR3 DNA: TGTGCCAGCAGTGACCTTGGCGGGACCTCTGGAAACACCATATATTTT
CDR3 protein: CASSDLGGTSGNTIYF
V gene: TRBV2
clone size: -
D gene: -
J gene: TRBJ1-3

CDR3 DNA: TGTGCCAGCAGTACTAGCGGGGGGGCCCTAGTGGAGACCCAGTACTTC
CDR3 protein: CASSTSGGALVETQYF
V gene: TRBV6-1
clone size: -
D gene: TRBD2
J gene: TRBJ2-5

CDR3 DNA: TGTGCCAGCAGGGGGGTCAGGGGTAATATAGGCTACACCTTC
CDR3 protein: CASRGVRGNIGYTF
V gene: TRBV2
clone size: -
D gene: -
J gene: TRBJ1-2

CDR3 DNA: TGCAGTGCTTCTACAGGGTACCATAATTCACCCCTCCACTTT
CDR3 protein: CSASTGYHNSPLHF
V gene: TRBV20-1
clone size: medium-sized
D gene: -
J gene: TRBJ1-6

CDR3 DNA: TGCGCCAGCAGCTTGGGGACCACAGGGGGCTATGGCTACACCTTC
CDR3 protein: CASSLGTTGGYGYTF
V gene: TRBV5-1
clone size: few
D gene: TRBD1
J gene: TRBJ1-2

CDR3 DNA: TGTGCCAGCAGCTTACCTGAACAGCACACTGAAGCTTTCTTT
CDR3 protein: CASSLPEQHTEAFF
V gene: TRBV7-2
clone size: -
D gene: -
J gene: TRBJ1-1

CDR3 DNA: TGCGCCAGCAGCCACCTAAGTAACACCGGGGAGCTGTTTTTT
CDR3 protein: CASSHLSNTGELFF
V gene: TRBV4-1
clone size: -
D gene: -
J gene: TRBJ2-2

CDR3 DNA: TGTGCCAGCAGTGAACCGGGACTAGCGGGGAGGTCCGGGGAGCTGTTTTTT
CDR3 protein: CASSEPGLAGRSGELFF
V gene: TRBV6-1
clone size: -
D gene: TRBD2
J gene: TRBJ2-2

CDR3 DNA: TGTGCCAGCAGCCAGTGGACAGGAAATAATTCACCCCTCCACTTT
CDR3 protein: CASSQWTGNNSPLHF
V gene: TRBV7-9
clone size: few
D gene: TRBD1
J gene: TRBJ1-6

CDR3 DNA: TGTGCCAGCAGTCCCCACCTGGGACTAGCGTCTAACGAGCAGTACTTC
CDR3 protein: CASSPHLGLASNEQYF
V gene: TRBV28
clone size: -
D gene: TRBD2
J gene: TRBJ2-7

CDR3 DNA: TGTGCCATCAGACAAGGATCAGGGGCAGAGACCCAGTACTTC
CDR3 protein: CAIRQGSGAETQYF
V gene: TRBV10-3
clone size: -
D gene: -
J gene: TRBJ2-5

CDR3 DNA: TGCAGTGCTCCAAAGCAGTACTTC
CDR3 protein: CSAPKQYF
V gene: TRBV20-1
clone size: few
D gene: -
J gene: TRBJ2-7

CDR3 DNA: TGCGCCAGCAGCTTGGCCTTATTTGGGCAGGGTGACTATGGCTACACCTTC
CDR3 protein: CASSLALFGQGDYGYTF
V gene: TRBV5-1
clone size: -
D gene: -
J gene: TRBJ1-2

CDR3 DNA: TGCAGTGCTCCGGGACAGAACTCCTACGAGCAGTACTTC
CDR3 protein: CSAPGQNSYEQYF
V gene: TRBV20-1
clone size: -
D gene: TRBD1
J gene: TRBJ2-7

CDR3 DNA: TGTGCCTGGACCGCGGGGGGAAATCAGCCCCAGCATTTT
CDR3 protein: CAWTAGGNQPQHF
V gene: TRBV30
clone size: once
D gene: -
J gene: TRBJ1-5

CDR3 DNA: TGTGCCAGCAGTCCCAGGGGGCAACTCAATCAGCCCCAGCATTTT
CDR3 protein: CASSPRGQLNQPQHF
V gene: TRBV6-1
clone size: few
D gene: TRBD1
J gene: TRBJ1-5

CDR3 DNA: TGTGCCAGCAGCTTGATGGGACAGAGGGTTAATCAGCCCCAGCATTTT
CDR3 protein: CASSLMGQRVNQPQHF
V gene: TRBV5-4
clone size: -
D gene: TRBD1
J gene: TRBJ1-5

CDR3 DNA: TGCAGTGCTAAACCCGGGACAGGGAATTCACCCCTCCACTTT
CDR3 protein: CSAKPGTGNSPLHF
V gene: TRBV20-1
clone size: few
D gene: TRBD1
J gene: TRBJ1-6

CDR3 DNA: TGCGCCAGCAGCCAAGAAATGAACACTGAAGCTTTCTTT
CDR3 protein: CASSQEMNTEAFF
V gene: TRBV4-1
clone size: few
D gene: -
J gene: TRBJ1-1

CDR3 DNA: TGTGCCAGCAGCTTCAGAAACTCTGGAAACACCATATATTTT
CDR3 protein: CASSFRNSGNTIYF
V gene: TRBV7-2
clone size: -
D gene: -
J gene: TRBJ1-3

CDR3 DNA: TGTGCCAGCAGTCGAAAGAGGGCTAGCGACCCTTACGAGCAGTACTTC
CDR3 protein: CASSRKRASDPYEQYF
V gene: TRBV6-1
clone size: few
D gene: -
J gene: TRBJ2-7

CDR3 DNA: TGCAGTGCTGTTCCGGGACAGGGCTATGGCTACACCTTC
CDR3 protein: CSAVPGQGYGYTF
V gene: TRBV20-1
clone size: few
D gene: TRBD1
J gene: TRBJ1-2

CDR3 DNA: TGCAGTGCCAGGGAGGGGGACAGGGTGCAAGGCTACACCTTC
CDR3 protein: CSAREGDRVQGYTF
V gene: TRBV20-1
clone size: few
D gene: TRBD1
J gene: TRBJ1-2

CDR3 DNA: TGTGCCAGCTCCGACACCGGGGAGCTGTTTTTT
CDR3 protein: CASSDTGELFF
V gene: TRBV18
clone size: -
D gene: -
J gene: TRBJ2-2

CDR3 DNA: TGTGCCAGTAGACAACTCGGGGGGGGAACTGAAGCTTTCTTT
CDR3 protein: CASRQLGGGTEAFF
V gene: TRBV11-2
clone size: few
D gene: -
J gene: TRBJ1-1

CDR3 DNA: TGTGCCAGCAGTTACGTGGGACAGGGAAATTCACCCCTCCACTTT
CDR3 protein: CASSYVGQGNSPLHF
V gene: TRBV6-5
clone size: few
D gene: TRBD1
J gene: TRBJ1-6

CDR3 DNA: TGTGCCAGCAGCTTGCGTAGCGGATACACAGATACGCAGTATTTT
CDR3 protein: CASSLRSGYTDTQYF
V gene: TRBV5-8
clone size: few
D gene: -
J gene: TRBJ2-3

CDR3 DNA: TGTGCCAGCAGTATCAGGACAGGGCAGAGCGGCTATAGCAATCAGCCCCAGCATTTT
CDR3 protein: CASSIRTGQSGYSNQPQHF
V gene: TRBV6-1
clone size: -
D gene: TRBD1
J gene: TRBJ1-5

CDR3 DNA: TGTGCCAGCAGTGAATTTAGCACCGGGGAGCTGTTTTTT
CDR3 protein: CASSEFSTGELFF
V gene: TRBV6-4
clone size: -
D gene: -
J gene: TRBJ2-2